Below, one TCR beta chain is given with its context. Its target is unknown. This table comes from immunoSEQ multiplex PCR, and its TCRdb copy is limited to in-frame clones, with some not included. Here the sample spans about 72,000 clones, roughly 87% being singletons. The data stem from a study of OX40 agonist ivuxolimab in advanced cancers. Notes on the study in general: No antigen was identified for the clonally expanded peripheral T cells.

Germline CDR1 SGHTA, CDR2 FQGTGA. This CDR3 has 15 amino acids. V shed 2 bases and J 7 bases; nucleotides not matched to a gene: 5. This sample comprised CD4+ or CD8+ T cells sorted from blood, obtained in a trial of the OX40 agonist ivuxolimab. The chain couples TRBV7-3 to TRBJ2-3; 11 bases agree with TRBD2. The clonotype was recovered from an adult with an advanced solid tumor such as melanoma, head and neck, liver or kidney cancer. CDR3 nucleotide sequence: TGTGCCAGCAGCTTAGCTAGCGGGAGGTCAAATACGCAGTATTTT. This codes for CASSLASGRSNTQYF.